These 27 T cell receptor beta chains were all obtained from the same sample, sequenced in a study of blood T cell repertoires in COVID-19. Generated by immunoSEQ multiplex PCR, the TCRdb table keeps only in-frame clones and is missing some. Among about 220,000 clones listed, around 80% were seen once. Sequencing was performed on peripheral blood. The receptors were sampled from a woman in her fifties or sixties who had recovered from COVID-19.

This chain joins TRBV4-1 and TRBJ1-4; 9 nucleotides align to TRBD1. Germline V gives CDR1 MGHRA, CDR2 YSYEKL. J was trimmed by 8 bases and V by 0 bases; bases with no gene match: 4. This CDR3 contains 15 residues. The CDR3 DNA reads as TGCGCCAGCAGCCAAGATAACAGGGGGCAAGAAAAACTGTTTTTT. This codes for CASSQDNRGQEKLFF.

The CDR3 nucleotides are TGTGCCAGCAGTTACGGGCCAGGACAGGGAGACACTGAAGCTTTCTTT. It translates to CASSYGPGQGDTEAFF. The chain joins TRBV6-6 to TRBJ1-1, with 8 bases aligning to TRBD1. CDR3 length: 16 residues. Germline CDR1 and CDR2: MNHNY and SVGAGI (reference sequence). Trimming at V came to 2 bases and at J to 3 bases, leaving 8 bases not matched to a gene.

This chain uses TRBV7-8 with TRBJ2-1, with D possibly matching TRBD2 (7 bases). Germline assignment: CDR1 SGHVS and CDR2 FQNEAQ. The CDR3 sequence is 16 residues long. V shed 5 bases and J shed 2 bases, with 16 bases lying between them. CDR3 sequence: CASSQARGGTYNEQFF. CDR3 coding DNA: TGTGCCAGCAGCCAAGCTAGGGGGGGCACCTACAATGAGCAGTTCTTC.

The chain is built from TRBV5-1 and TRBJ2-2; D remains ambiguous. Germline V gene sequence: CDR1 SGHRS, CDR2 YFSETQ. V lost 6 bases to trimming and J lost 0 bases, with 9 bases between them. The CDR3 has 14 amino acids. The CDR3 coding sequence is TGCGCCAGCAAGGAGATCGCGAACACCGGGGAGCTGTTTTTT. Amino acids: CASKEIANTGELFF.

This clone was detected only once. The V call is TRBV18, the J call TRBJ2-3; TRBD2 aligns across 9 bases. The CDR3 covers 15 residues. J lost 3 bases, V lost 4 bases, and 5 bases had no gene match. Germline V gene lookup returns CDR1 KGHSH and CDR2 LQKENI. CDR3 sequence: CASSQFSGGTDTQYF. CDR3 nucleotides: TGTGCCAGCTCACAGTTTAGCGGGGGAACAGATACGCAGTATTTT. The full variable domain, with the rest looked up from reference TRBV18 and TRBJ2-3, is NAGVMQNPRHLVRRRGQEARLRCSPMKGHSHVYWYRQLPEEGLKFMVYLQKENIIDESGMPKERFSAEFPKEGPSILRIQQVVRGDSAAYFCASSQFSGGTDTQYFGPGTRLTVL.

The rearrangement joins TRBV30 to TRBJ1-1, with D perhaps matching TRBD1 (6 bases). The ends were cut back, 2 bases at V and 0 bases at J, with 16 bases in the middle. The CDR3 covers 16 residues. Germline V gives CDR1 GTSNPN, CDR2 SVGIG (reference sequence). CDR3 nucleotides: TGTGCCTGGAGTTCCCGACTGACAGGTATGAACACTGAAGCTTTCTTT. Encoded protein: CAWSSRLTGMNTEAFF.

The chain has TRBV6-1 and TRBJ2-7; D is undetermined. CDR1 MNHNS and CDR2 SASEGT come from the germline V gene. With 3 bases removed from V and 6 bases from J, the gap between germline ends came to 15 bases. The CDR3 extends over 14 amino acids. DNA for the CDR3: TGTGCCAGCAGTGATTACTACACTTCCCTCGAGCAGTACTTC. As protein: CASSDYYTSLEQYF.

This chain uses TRBV2 with TRBJ1-1; TRBD1 matches at 7 bases. The CDR3 totals 10 residues. J gave up 10 bases and V 8 bases, and 4 bases lay outside the gene matches. CDR1 and CDR2 (germline): SNHLY, FYNNEI. The CDR3 region is CASGRTGAFF. The CDR3 region has the DNA TGTGCCAGCGGACGGACAGGAGCTTTCTTT.

The chain is built from TRBV5-1 and TRBJ1-2; D is possibly TRBD1 (5 bases). This CDR3 has 14 residues. Germline CDR1 is SGHRS and CDR2 is YFSETQ. Trimming took 4 bases from V and 0 from J, leaving 10 bases between them. CDR3 sequence (DNA): TGCGCCAGCAGCCTGATGGACACTAACTATGGCTACACCTTC. Encoded protein: CASSLMDTNYGYTF.

This chain links TRBV10-3 with TRBJ2-3; 11 bases align to TRBD2. V trimming: 5 bases; J trimming: 3 bases; junction bases outside the gene matches: 7. Germline CDR1 is ENHRY and CDR2 is SYGVKD. The CDR3 length is 16 residues. Here the CDR3 reads CAISLAGGASTDTQYF. Written as DNA, the CDR3 is TGTGCCATCAGTCTAGCGGGGGGCGCCTCTACAGATACGCAGTATTTT.

This chain connects TRBV5-4 to TRBJ2-5; 9 nucleotides match TRBD2. This CDR3 is 15 amino acids long. Germline V lookup: CDR1 SGHNT, CDR2 YYREEE (reference sequence). Trimming cost V 4 bases and J 2 bases; bases outside gene matches: 6. CDR3 in amino acids: CASSPRGGGQETQYF. The CDR3 region has the DNA TGTGCCAGCAGCCCCCGCGGGGGGGGTCAAGAGACCCAGTACTTC.

A remark on this clone: Within the sample, other DNA sequences also encode this same CDR3. The V gene is TRBV7-9, the J gene TRBJ2-1, with TRBD2 matching 9 bases. J was trimmed by 2 bases and V by 0 bases; bases with no gene match: 2. The germline CDR1 and CDR2 sequences are SEHNR and FQNEAQ (reference sequence). The CDR3 sequence is 16 residues long. CDR3: CASSLALAGTYNEQFF. CDR3 sequence (DNA): TGTGCCAGCAGCTTAGCGCTAGCGGGGACCTACAATGAGCAGTTCTTC.

The V gene is TRBV7-3, the J gene TRBJ2-5; 8 nucleotides line up with TRBD1. CDR3 size: 15 residues. The germline gives CDR1 SGHTA, CDR2 FQGTGA. The V and J ends lost 3 bases and 5 bases, in that order; junction bases with no gene match: 8. As DNA, the CDR3 is TGTGCCAGCAGCTTCCGACAGGGGTCCTTGGAGACCCAGTACTTC. Translation: CASSFRQGSLETQYF.

This clone has more than one count but fewer than ten. The junction departs from germline at one end; a sequencing error may be responsible. This chain connects TRBV7-2 to TRBJ2-7; a possible D gene is TRBD1 (5 bases). The CDR3 has 11 amino acids. CDR1 and CDR2 (germline): SGHTA, FQGNSA. The CDR3, as DNA: TGTGCCAGCAGCTTAGGTACCAGGGCATCTTTC. Amino acid sequence: CASSLGTRASF.

Written as DNA, the CDR3 is TGTGCCAGCAGCGTAGAGGGGACAGGGGGAAACACCGGGGAGCTGTTTTTT. It codes for CASSVEGTGGNTGELFF. The rearrangement links TRBV9 to TRBJ2-2; TRBD1 matches at 11 bases. Germline V gene sequence: CDR1 SGDLS, CDR2 YYNGEE. V was pared by 0 bases and J by 2 bases, with 3 bases of the junction left unmatched. The CDR3 has 17 residues.

This chain links TRBV3-1 (or the pseudogene TRBV3-2) with TRBJ2-6; D call uncertain. The CDR3 runs to 16 residues. Trimming took 1 base from V and 0 from J, leaving 7 bases between them. Germline V gives CDR1 LGHDT, CDR2 YNNKEL (reference sequence). CDR3 sequence: CASSQGWASGANVLTF. CDR3 nucleotides: TGTGCCAGCAGCCAAGGATGGGCCTCTGGGGCCAACGTCCTGACTTTC.

The chain couples TRBV2 to TRBJ2-7; D gene ambiguous. The CDR3 extends over 11 amino acids. The V and J ends lost 7 bases and 3 bases respectively, with 7 bases between them. Germline values: CDR1 SNHLY, CDR2 FYNNEI. This chain's CDR3 is CASTRDYEQYF. The CDR3 nucleotides are TGTGCCAGCACGCGAGACTACGAGCAGTACTTC.

This sequence joins TRBV7-3 and TRBJ2-2; D not certain. V was clipped by 2 bases and J by 5 bases, with 6 bases between them. The germline gives CDR1 SGHTA, CDR2 FQGTGA. The CDR3 covers 13 residues. Here the CDR3 DNA reads TGTGCCAGCAGCTTATCTCGGACCGGGGAGCTGTTTTTT. It codes for CASSLSRTGELFF.

V and J are TRBV4-1 and TRBJ2-2; D may be TRBD2 (6 bases). Germline assignment: CDR1 MGHRA and CDR2 YSYEKL. Trimming left V 4 bases short and J 6 bases short, with 15 bases between. The CDR3 loop spans 15 amino acids. The CDR3 nucleotides are TGCGCCAGCAGCCGCCTTCCCTCGGGGGCCGGGGAGCTGTTTTTT. This encodes CASSRLPSGAGELFF.

This clone was seen only a few times. The CDR3 is CASSPGAANTEAFF. CDR3 coding DNA: TGTGCCAGCAGCCCTGGGGCGGCGAACACTGAAGCTTTCTTT. The chain employs TRBV7-2 and TRBJ1-1; D possibly corresponds to TRBD1 (5 bases). Trimming shortened V by 5 bases and J by 1 base, and 11 bases separated the two germline ends. CDR1 is SGHTA, CDR2 FQGNSA, per germline. CDR3 length equals 14 residues.

To note about this clone: At one boundary the junction diverges from the germline segment, which might be a read error. This chain connects TRBV7-9 to TRBJ1-2; unclear D gene. This CDR3 comprises 12 residues. Germline V lookup: CDR1 SEHNR, CDR2 FQNEAQ (reference sequence). The CDR3 loop is CASSLVGAAQWF. Written as DNA, the CDR3 is TGTGCCAGCAGCTTAGTAGGCGCAGCGCAGTGGTTC.

The DNA for the CDR3 is TGTGCCAGCAGCTTACGCGGGAGACGGTCCGAAGGAAACACCATATATTTT. Protein product: CASSLRGRRSEGNTIYF. The V call is TRBV7-8, the J call TRBJ1-3, with D uncertain. This CDR3 spans 17 amino acids. V gave up 2 bases and J gave up 4 bases, with 18 bases separating them. In germline, CDR1 is SGHVS, CDR2 FQNEAQ.

The rearrangement links TRBV18 to TRBJ1-3; D gene ambiguous. Germline V gene lookup returns CDR1 KGHSH and CDR2 LQKENI. V lost 0 bases, J lost 8 bases, and 8 bases lay in between. The CDR3 loop spans 13 amino acids. In DNA form, the CDR3 reads TGTGCCAGCTCACCACCCAGGCGGGACACCATATATTTT. It specifies CASSPPRRDTIYF.

As DNA, the CDR3 is TGTGCCACCAGTGATCCTGACTCCGATGAGCAGTTCTTC. Amino acids: CATSDPDSDEQFF. The J gene is TRBJ2-1, the V gene TRBV24-1; D gene uncertain. The CDR3 consists of 13 residues. Trimming shortened V by 3 bases and J by 8 bases, and 10 bases separated the two germline ends. Germline V gene sequence: CDR1 KGHDR, CDR2 SFDVKD.

This clone was recorded a few times. V and J are TRBV19 and TRBJ2-3; 7 nucleotides line up with TRBD2. V shed 1 base and J 2 bases; nucleotides not matched to a gene: 3. This CDR3 spans 15 amino acids. Per the germline V gene, CDR1 is LNHDA and CDR2 is SQIVND (reference sequence). CDR3 nucleotide sequence: TGTGCCAGTAGTATAGGAGCGGGGCCCACAGATACGCAGTATTTT. The encoded protein is CASSIGAGPTDTQYF. Combining the CDR3 with reference TRBV19 and TRBJ2-3 gives the whole variable domain DGGITQSPKYLFRKEGQNVTLSCEQNLNHDAMYWYRQDPGQGLRLIYYSQIVNDFQKGDIAEGYSVSREKKESFPLTVTSAQKNPTAFYLCASSIGAGPTDTQYFGPGTRLTVL.

A note on this clone: The sample contains more than one DNA sequence encoding this CDR3. The rearrangement joins TRBV19 to TRBJ2-3; 13 bases map to TRBD2. This CDR3 contains 18 residues. Germline V gene lookup returns CDR1 LNHDA and CDR2 SQIVND (reference sequence). The ends lost 5 bases at V and 0 bases at J; junction bases unmatched: 8. CDR3 sequence (DNA): TGTGCCAGTAGTGGAGGGACTAGCGGGACCCCTAGCACAGATACGCAGTATTTT. Translated, it gives CASSGGTSGTPSTDTQYF.

This clone was picked up a small number of times. V usage is TRBV11-3 and J usage is TRBJ2-7; 9 bases are a match to TRBD1. The CDR3 covers 17 residues. V trimming: 1 base; J trimming: 0 bases; junction bases outside the gene matches: 7. Germline-derived CDR1 and CDR2 are SGHNT and YENEEA. CDR3 coding DNA: TGTGCCAGCAGCTTAGGAGGACAGGGGCCCAGCTCCTACGAGCAGTACTTC. Its protein is CASSLGGQGPSSYEQYF.